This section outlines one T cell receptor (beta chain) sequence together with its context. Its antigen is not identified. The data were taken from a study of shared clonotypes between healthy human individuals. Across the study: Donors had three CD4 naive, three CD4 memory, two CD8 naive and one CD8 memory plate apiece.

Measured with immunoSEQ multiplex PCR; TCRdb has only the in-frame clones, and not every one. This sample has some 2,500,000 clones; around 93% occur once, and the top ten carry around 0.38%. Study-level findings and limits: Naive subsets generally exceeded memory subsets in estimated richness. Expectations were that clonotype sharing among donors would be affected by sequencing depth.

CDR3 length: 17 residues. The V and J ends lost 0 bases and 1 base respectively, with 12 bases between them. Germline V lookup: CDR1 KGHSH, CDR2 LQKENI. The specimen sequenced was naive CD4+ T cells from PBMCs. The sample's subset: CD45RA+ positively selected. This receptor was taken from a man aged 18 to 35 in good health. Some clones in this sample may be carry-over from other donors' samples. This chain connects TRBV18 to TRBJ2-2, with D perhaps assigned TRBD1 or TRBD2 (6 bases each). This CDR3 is CASSPPSGALNTGELFF. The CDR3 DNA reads TGTGCCAGCTCACCACCTTCGGGGGCCCTGAACACCGGGGAGCTGTTTTTT.